This T cell receptor (beta chain) was found in a study of shared clonotypes between healthy human individuals. In the case of this clone: What it binds is not known.

The assay used deep level. Using immunoSEQ multiplex PCR, the repertoire was profiled, and TCRdb retains in-frame clones only, with some absent. Counted here are about 1.5 million clones, approximately 97% occurring once; the ten biggest clones make up 1.2%. Deletions cut 5 bases from V and 16 bases from J, with 14 bases between. CDR1 MDHEN and CDR2 SYDVKM come from the germline V gene. The CDR3 is made up of 11 amino acids. Regarding the study as a whole: Generation probabilities of non-shared clonotypes were lower (relative to those shared by all four donors). Larger richness was generally estimated for naive than memory subsets.

Donors included only healthy HIV-negative adults lacking recent acute infections or vaccinations. The TCR comes from a man under 40 in good health. Sequencing used naive CD4+ T cells sorted from blood. Subset meaning: CD45RA+ positively selected. V gene TRBV28 combines with J gene TRBJ1-4; D may be TRBD1 (6 bases). The CDR3 loop reads CASSVGTRTFF. CDR3 coding DNA: TGTGCCAGCAGTGTAGGGACAAGGACGTTTTTT.